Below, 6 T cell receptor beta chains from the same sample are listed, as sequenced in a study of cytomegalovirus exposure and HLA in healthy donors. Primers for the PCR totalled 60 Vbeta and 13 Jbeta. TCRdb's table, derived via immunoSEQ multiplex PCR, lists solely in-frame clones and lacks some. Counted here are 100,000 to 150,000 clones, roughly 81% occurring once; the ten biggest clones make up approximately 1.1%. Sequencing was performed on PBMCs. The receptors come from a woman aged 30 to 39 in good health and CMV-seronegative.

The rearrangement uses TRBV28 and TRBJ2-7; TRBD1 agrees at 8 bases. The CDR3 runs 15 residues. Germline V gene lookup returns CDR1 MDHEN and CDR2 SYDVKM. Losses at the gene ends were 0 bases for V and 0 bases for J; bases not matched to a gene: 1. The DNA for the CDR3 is TGTGCCAGCAGTTTATGGACAGGGGCCTCCTACGAGCAGTACTTC. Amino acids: CASSLWTGASYEQYF.

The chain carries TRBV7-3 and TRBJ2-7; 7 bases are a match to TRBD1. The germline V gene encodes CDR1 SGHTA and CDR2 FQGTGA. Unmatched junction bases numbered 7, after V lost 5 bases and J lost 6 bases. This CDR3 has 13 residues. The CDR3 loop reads CASSLDRVGEQYF. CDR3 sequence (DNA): TGTGCCAGCAGCCTTGACAGGGTTGGCGAGCAGTACTTC.

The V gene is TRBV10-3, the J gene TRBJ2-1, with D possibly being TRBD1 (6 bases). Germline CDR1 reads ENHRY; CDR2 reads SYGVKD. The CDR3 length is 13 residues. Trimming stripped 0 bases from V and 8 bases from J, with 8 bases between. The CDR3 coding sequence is TGTGCCATCAGTGAGTCAGGGGGTGATGAGCAGTTCTTC. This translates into CAISESGGDEQFF.

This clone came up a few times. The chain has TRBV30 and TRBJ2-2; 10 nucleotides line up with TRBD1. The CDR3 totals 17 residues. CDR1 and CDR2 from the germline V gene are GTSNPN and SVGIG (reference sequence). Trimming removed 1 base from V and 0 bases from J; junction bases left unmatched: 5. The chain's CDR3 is CAWSEGQGLSNTGELFF. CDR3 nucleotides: TGTGCCTGGAGTGAGGGACAGGGGCTGTCGAACACCGGGGAGCTGTTTTTT. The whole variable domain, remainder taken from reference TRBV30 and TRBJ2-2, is SQTIHQWPATLVQPVGSPLSLECTVEGTSNPNLYWYRQAAGRGLQLLFYSVGIGQISSEVPQNLSASRPQDRQFILSSKKLLLSDSGFYLCAWSEGQGLSNTGELFFGEGSRLTVL.

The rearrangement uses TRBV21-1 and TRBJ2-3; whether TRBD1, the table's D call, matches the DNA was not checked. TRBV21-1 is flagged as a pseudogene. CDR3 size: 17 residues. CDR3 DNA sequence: TGTGCCAGCAGCAAAGGGGACGGACAGGGGGCGCAAGATACGCAGTATTTT. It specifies CASSKGDGQGAQDTQYF.

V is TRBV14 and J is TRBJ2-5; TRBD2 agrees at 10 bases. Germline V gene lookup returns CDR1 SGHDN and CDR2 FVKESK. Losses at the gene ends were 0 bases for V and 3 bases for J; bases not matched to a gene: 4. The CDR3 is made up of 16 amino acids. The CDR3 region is CASSQDLTSGEETQYF. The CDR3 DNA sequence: TGTGCCAGCAGCCAAGATCTTACTAGCGGGGAAGAGACCCAGTACTTC.